The rows below give T cell receptor beta chains drawn from one sample of a study of technical replicates of blood from a few donors. Assay: immunoSEQ multiplex PCR; the TCRdb copy retains only in-frame clones and omits some. The sample includes tens of thousands of clones, approximately 96% of them seen just once. The sequenced sample consisted of T cells isolated from PBMCs. These receptors originate from a human donor in good health. CDR3s include the opening cysteine and the closing phenylalanine or tryptophan. The D gene is left open where the match is weak. Only some rows state a clone size, as once, few, many or a class for expanded clones.

d_call clone_size j_call v_call cdr3_aa cdr3_nt
- - TRBJ1-4 TRBV9 CASSFQDSTNEKLFF TGTGCCAGCAGCTTCCAAGACTCAACTAATGAAAAACTGTTTTTT
TRBD2 few TRBJ2-5 TRBV23-1 CASSQSSREGKGTQYF TGCGCCAGCAGTCAATCTTCGAGGGAGGGGAAAGGGACCCAGTACTTC
- once TRBJ2-2 TRBV2 CASTTERTGELFF TGTGCCAGCACCACTGAGCGTACCGGGGAGCTGTTTTTT
- - TRBJ1-5 TRBV6-1 CASSVTVSNQPQHF TGTGCCAGCAGTGTGACAGTTAGCAATCAGCCCCAGCATTTT
TRBD1 - TRBJ1-2 TRBV19 CASSISPGQGYGYTF TGTGCCAGTAGTATATCTCCGGGACAGGGGTATGGCTACACCTTC
TRBD1 - TRBJ2-7 TRBV7-2 CASSLYHRGYTGEQYF TGTGCCAGCAGCTTGTACCACAGGGGTTATACAGGCGAGCAGTACTTC
- - TRBJ1-5 TRBV10-3 CAISVGGGNQPQHF TGTGCCATCAGCGTCGGGGGGGGCAATCAGCCCCAGCATTTT
TRBD1 - TRBJ2-1 TRBV13 CASSGDRGSYNEQFF TGTGCCAGCAGCGGGGACAGGGGCTCCTACAATGAGCAGTTCTTC
TRBD2 few TRBJ2-1 TRBV5-5 CASSSGLAADNEQFF TGTGCCAGCAGCTCCGGACTAGCGGCCGACAATGAGCAGTTCTTC
TRBD1 - TRBJ2-1 TRBV14 CASSRRTGRDNEQFF TGTGCCAGCAGCCGAAGGACAGGGCGAGACAATGAGCAGTTCTTC
TRBD2 - TRBJ2-1 TRBV5-1 CASSSPVTSGATLSSYNEQFF TGCGCCAGCAGCTCGCCTGTGACTAGCGGGGCGACCCTTAGCTCCTACAATGAGCAGTTCTTC
TRBD1 once TRBJ2-7 TRBV11-3 CASSPPAGQGNYEQYF TGTGCCAGCAGCCCTCCCGCGGGACAGGGAAACTACGAGCAGTACTTC
- - TRBJ2-2 TRBV27 CASSFILASGGELFF TGTGCCAGCAGTTTTATACTAGCTTCCGGCGGGGAGCTGTTTTTT
TRBD2 - TRBJ2-1 TRBV11-3 CASGSSGGLLYNEQFF TGTGCCAGCGGATCTAGCGGGGGACTCCTCTACAATGAGCAGTTCTTC
TRBD1 - TRBJ1-2 TRBV6-5 CASSYSTGGYGYTF TGTGCCAGCAGTTACTCGACAGGGGGCTATGGCTACACCTTC
- - TRBJ2-6 TRBV4-1 CASSRLWEASGANVLTF TGCGCCAGCAGCCGCCTATGGGAGGCCTCTGGGGCCAACGTCCTGACTTTC
- - TRBJ2-5 TRBV7-8 CASSLVRTAETQYF TGTGCCAGCAGCTTAGTTCGGACAGCCGAGACCCAGTACTTC
- - TRBJ1-2 TRBV2 CASSDTEGYTF TGTGCCAGCAGTGATACAGAAGGCTACACCTTC
TRBD2 - TRBJ2-1 TRBV29-1 CSGQRGDYNEQFF TGCAGCGGTCAGCGGGGAGATTACAATGAGCAGTTCTTC
- - TRBJ1-5 TRBV6-5 CASRLNRAPNQPQHF TGTGCCAGCAGACTCAACAGGGCCCCAAATCAGCCCCAGCATTTT